These 13 T cell receptor beta chains share one sample of origin, sequenced in a study of T-cell memory formation after mild COVID-19. TCRdb re-called the 5' RACE reads with MiXCR, one entry per CDR3 protein. The sample lists over 300,000 distinct CDR3 sequences, approximately 22% occurring once. The sample taken for sequencing was PBMCs or a T cell subset sorted from them (not recorded which). These receptors all come from a man in his late teens or twenties who had mild COVID-19 (a few samples of this study predate the infection). Cell type and time point are not known.

The chain is built from TRBV7-3 and TRBJ2-1; tentatively, D is TRBD1 (6 bases). The CDR3 consists of 13 residues. Germline values: CDR1 SGHTA, CDR2 FQGTGA. Trimming left V 5 bases short and J 11 bases short, with 16 bases between. In DNA, the CDR3 is TGTGCCAGCAGCACAGATCAGGGGATGAAGCAGTTCTTC. Its translation is CASSTDQGMKQFF. Drawing the rest from reference TRBV7-3 and TRBJ2-1, the complete variable domain is GAGVSQTPSNKVTEKGKYVELRCDPISGHTALYWYRQSLGQGPEFLIYFQGTGAADDSGLPNDRFFAVRPEGSVSTLKIQRTERGDSAVYLCASSTDQGMKQFFGPGTRLTVL.

This clonotype was observed a few times. The CDR3 DNA reads TGTGCCAGCAGCTTAGTGGGACAGGGTGCTTTCTTT. Protein sequence: CASSLVGQGAFF. The rearrangement uses TRBV7-9 and TRBJ1-1, with 9 bases lining up with TRBD1. V dropped 1 base and J dropped 11; count of bases not matched to a gene: 2. The CDR3 consists of 12 residues. Germline V lookup: CDR1 SEHNR, CDR2 FQNEAQ (reference sequence). Drawing the rest from reference TRBV7-9 and TRBJ1-1, the complete variable domain is DTGVSQNPRHKITKRGQNVTFRCDPISEHNRLYWYRQTLGQGPEFLTYFQNEAQLEKSRLLSDRFSAERPKGSFSTLEIQRTEQGDSAMYLCASSLVGQGAFFGQGTRLTVV.

The V gene is TRBV12-5, the J gene TRBJ1-2, with D uncertain. Per the germline V gene, CDR1 is LGHNT and CDR2 is FRNRAP. The V gene lost 3 bases and the J gene lost 4 bases, with 9 bases spanning the gap. This CDR3 is 13 amino acids long. The CDR3 sequence is CASGFGPSYGYTF. CDR3 DNA sequence: TGTGCTAGTGGTTTTGGGCCTAGCTATGGCTACACCTTC.

This clonotype was observed a few times. The chain has TRBV9 and TRBJ2-5; TRBD1 or TRBD2 may be the D gene (5 bases each). From germline, CDR1 is SGDLS and CDR2 YYNGEE. The V end was cut by 0 bases, the J end by 1 base, with 16 bases between. The CDR3 length is 17 residues. The CDR3 region has the DNA TGTGCCAGCAGCGTAGGGAAGGGACCCAGGGTCCAAGAGACCCAGTACTTC. This encodes CASSVGKGPRVQETQYF.

In its sample, this clonotype was seen a few times. The chain uses TRBV7-8 and TRBJ1-4; TRBD1 aligns across 11 bases. The CDR3 totals 15 residues. The junction had 5 bases not matched to a gene; V was cut back by 4 bases and J by 7 bases. Germline CDR1 is SGHVS and CDR2 is FQNEAQ. The CDR3 DNA reads as TGTGCCAGCAGCTCCGGGACAGGGGGGAGTGAAAAACTGTTTTTT. This translates into CASSSGTGGSEKLFF.

The rearrangement links TRBV30 to TRBJ1-6; weak D call: TRBD1 (5 bases). Trimming took 2 bases from V and 6 from J, leaving 17 bases between them. CDR3 size: 16 residues. Germline CDR1 is GTSNPN and CDR2 is SVGIG (reference sequence). CDR3 sequence: CAWSTLGGFGNSPLHF. Written as DNA, the CDR3 is TGTGCCTGGAGTACCCTTGGGGGTTTTGGTAATTCACCCCTCCACTTT.

The genes are TRBV7-3 and TRBJ2-1; 11 positions match TRBD2. Trimming took 3 bases from V and 5 from J; bases not matched to a gene: 3. Germline CDR1 reads SGHTA; CDR2 reads FQGTGA. This CDR3 is 15 amino acids long. CDR3 loop: CASSFLAGGHNEQFF. Written as DNA, the CDR3 is TGTGCCAGCAGCTTCTTAGCGGGGGGGCACAATGAGCAGTTCTTC.

Many counts were recorded for this clonotype. This chain connects TRBV12-3 or TRBV12-4 to TRBJ2-3; weak D call: TRBD1 (5 bases). The V end was cut by 2 bases, the J end by 5 bases, with 5 bases between. The CDR3 is 12 residues long. This CDR3 is CASSLTGDTQYF. Written as DNA, the CDR3 is TGTGCCAGCAGTTTAACAGGAGATACGCAGTATTTT.

This chain uses TRBV4-1 with TRBJ1-1; D possibly corresponds to TRBD1 (5 bases). The V end was cut by 1 base, the J end by 0 bases, with 9 bases between. The CDR3 runs 15 residues. CDR1 and CDR2 (germline): MGHRA, YSYEKL. CDR3 sequence reads: CASSQVTGLNTEAFF. The CDR3 bases are TGCGCCAGCAGCCAAGTTACAGGTCTGAACACTGAAGCTTTCTTT.

This clonotype was recorded a few times. The CDR3 here is CASSLSQTTDTQYF. The DNA for the CDR3 is TGTGCCAGCAGCTTAAGTCAGACCACAGATACGCAGTATTTT. V usage is TRBV7-3 and J usage is TRBJ2-3; D call uncertain. The length of the CDR3 is 14 residues. Trimming shortened V by 1 base and J by 2 bases, and 7 bases separated the two germline ends. Germline V gene data show CDR1 as SGHTA and CDR2 as FQGTGA.

This clonotype has at least ten counts. V and J are TRBV25-1 and TRBJ2-2, with 10 positions matching TRBD1. CDR3 length: 14 residues. Germline V lookup: CDR1 MGHDK, CDR2 SYGVNS. Trimming at V came to 8 bases and at J to 6 bases, leaving 6 bases not matched to a gene. The CDR3 protein is CASSGTGDAGELFF. The CDR3, as DNA: TGTGCCAGCTCCGGGACAGGGGACGCCGGGGAGCTGTTTTTT.

The CDR3 is CASSPRDSALHF. The CDR3 DNA is TGCGCCAGCAGCCCACGAGACTCCGCCCTCCACTTT. This chain connects TRBV4-1 to TRBJ1-6; D is uncertain. The V end lost 4 bases, the J end lost 14 bases, and 12 bases lay between the germline ends. The CDR3 is 12 amino acids. In germline, CDR1 is MGHRA, CDR2 YSYEKL.

This clonotype came up a few times. The genes are TRBV29-1 and TRBJ1-5; tentatively, D is TRBD1 (6 bases). Germline V gene lookup returns CDR1 SQVTM and CDR2 ANQGSEA. This CDR3 spans 13 amino acids. V was pared by 6 bases and J by 4 bases, with 13 bases between. The CDR3 DNA reads TGCAGCGTGGCAACAGGGTTAAATCAGCCCCAGCATTTT. It specifies CSVATGLNQPQHF.